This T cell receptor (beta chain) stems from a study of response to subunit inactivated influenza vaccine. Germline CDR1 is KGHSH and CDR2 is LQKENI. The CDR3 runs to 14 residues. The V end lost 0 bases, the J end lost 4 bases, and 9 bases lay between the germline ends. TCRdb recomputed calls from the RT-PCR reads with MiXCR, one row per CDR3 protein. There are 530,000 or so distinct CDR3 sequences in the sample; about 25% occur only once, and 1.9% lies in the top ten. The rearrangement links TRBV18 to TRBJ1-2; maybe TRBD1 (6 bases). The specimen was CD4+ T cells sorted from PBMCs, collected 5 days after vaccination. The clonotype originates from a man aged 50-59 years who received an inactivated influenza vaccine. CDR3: CASSPPSGAYGYTF. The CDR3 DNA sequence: TGTGCCAGCTCACCACCTTCAGGGGCCTATGGCTACACCTTC. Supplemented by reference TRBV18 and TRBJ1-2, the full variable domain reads NAGVMQNPRHLVRRRGQEARLRCSPMKGHSHVYWYRQLPEEGLKFMVYLQKENIIDESGMPKERFSAEFPKEGPSILRIQQVVRGDSAAYFCASSPPSGAYGYTFGSGTRLTVV.